The clone carrying this T cell receptor beta chain was recorded once. The antigen remains unidentified. This sample was taken from a study of blood T cells in healthy people across ages. Study as a whole: There was about one barcoded beta molecule captured by template switching per two T cells.

Using a J-beta primer mix together with a sample-barcoded 5' primer, a second PCR was run for roughly 7 to 12 cycles. Sequencing of every sample gave 3 million or more CDR3-containing paired-end reads. TCRdb reprocessed the 5' RACE reads with MiXCR, giving one entry per CDR3 protein. This table has hundreds of thousands of distinct CDR3 sequences, around 48% appearing once. This CDR3 region has 12 residues. Approximately 9.2 milliliters was the volume of peripheral blood drawn from each donor. Points from the study as a whole: Both naive CD4+ cell counts and diversity were greater in long-lived donors than in aged donors.

This sequence joins TRBV12-3 or TRBV12-4 and TRBJ2-4, with D perhaps TRBD1 or TRBD2 (6 bases each). The DNA end favors TRBJ2-7, so the J call may be wrong. The TCR was taken from a woman aged 60-70 years in good health. The sample consisted of blood. Here the CDR3 DNA reads TGTGCCAGCAGTTGGGGGGCCGACGAGCAGTACTTC. Its translation: CASSWGADEQYF.